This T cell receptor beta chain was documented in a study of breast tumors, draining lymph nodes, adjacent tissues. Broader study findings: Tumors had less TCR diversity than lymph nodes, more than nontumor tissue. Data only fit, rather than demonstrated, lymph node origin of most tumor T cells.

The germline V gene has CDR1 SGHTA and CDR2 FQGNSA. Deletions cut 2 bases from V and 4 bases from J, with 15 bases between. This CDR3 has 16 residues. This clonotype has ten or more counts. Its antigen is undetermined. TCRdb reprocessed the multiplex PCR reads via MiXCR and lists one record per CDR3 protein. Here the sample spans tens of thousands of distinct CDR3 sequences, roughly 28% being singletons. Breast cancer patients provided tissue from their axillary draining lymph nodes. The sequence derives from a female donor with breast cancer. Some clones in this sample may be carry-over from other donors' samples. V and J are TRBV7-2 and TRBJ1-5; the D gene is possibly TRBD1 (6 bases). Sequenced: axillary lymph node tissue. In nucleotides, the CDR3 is TGTGCCAGCAGCTTAAGGTCTGGGGACACAAATCAGCCCCAGCATTTT. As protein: CASSLRSGDTNQPQHF.